The 5 T cell receptor beta chains below come from one sample, sequenced in a study of technical replicates of blood from several donors. The method was immunoSEQ multiplex PCR; TCRdb's version includes in-frame clones alone and lacks a portion of them. Counted here are about 100,000 clones, 85% to 95% occurring once; the ten biggest clones make up roughly 0.34%. The specimen sequenced was T cells isolated from PBMCs. All receptors derive from a human donor in good health.

This clone was observed once. This chain joins TRBV28 and TRBJ2-1; D may be TRBD1 (6 bases). Trimming pared 3 bases from V and 1 base from J, leaving 10 bases between. Germline CDR1 and CDR2: MDHEN and SYDVKM. This CDR3 has 15 residues. DNA for the CDR3: TGTGCCAGCAGTTTGAGAAGGGGGTCCTACAATGAGCAGTTCTTC. It specifies CASSLRRGSYNEQFF.

The chain joins TRBV4-3 to TRBJ1-1; D may be TRBD1 (5 bases). Trimming cost V 1 base and J 1 base, with 7 bases left between them. CDR3 size: 14 residues. CDR1 is LGHNA, CDR2 YSLEER, per germline. As DNA, the CDR3 is TGCGCCAGCAGCCAAGCCGACAGGAACACTGAAGCTTTCTTT. As protein: CASSQADRNTEAFF.

This chain's CDR3 is CASSPQTERELGEQYF. CDR3 DNA sequence: TGCGCCAGCAGCCCCCAAACGGAGCGGGAGCTCGGAGAGCAGTACTTC. The chain recombines TRBV4-1 with TRBJ2-7, with 8 bases aligning to TRBD2. The ends lost 4 bases at V and 7 bases at J; junction bases unmatched: 15. Germline CDR1 and CDR2: MGHRA and YSYEKL. The CDR3 has 16 residues.

This sequence joins TRBV6-5 and TRBJ2-1; D might be TRBD1 (5 bases). This CDR3 comprises 16 residues. V was clipped by 1 base and J by 0 bases, with 10 bases between them. CDR1 and CDR2 (germline): MNHEY, SVGAGI. CDR3 in DNA: TGTGCCAGCAGTTACTTGGACACAAGCTCCTACAATGAGCAGTTCTTC. Translation: CASSYLDTSSYNEQFF.

V and J are TRBV10-3 and TRBJ2-2, with D possibly matching TRBD1 (6 bases). The CDR3 extends over 14 amino acids. CDR1 is ENHRY and CDR2 is SYGVKD in the germline V gene. The V end was cut by 7 bases, the J end by 3 bases, with 12 bases between. For the CDR3, the DNA is TGTGCCATCACCCCGGGACAAGACACCGGGGAGCTGTTTTTT. It yields the protein CAITPGQDTGELFF.